One and the same sample provided the 28 T cell receptor beta chains below, sequenced in a study of T and B cells in COVID-19 patients. Multiplex PCR with BIOMED2 TRB-A/B primer pools amplified TRB rearrangements. TCRdb independently ran MiXCR on the multiplex PCR reads; one entry per CDR3 protein. There are 800 to 1,100 distinct CDR3 sequences in the sample; 21% occur only once, and 65% to 70% lies in the top ten. Blood genomic DNA input for TRB amplification was roughly 220-500 ng. The specimen sequenced was blood. These receptors came from a human donor with active COVID-19. The donor label of this sample is uncertain.

The chain joins TRBV2 to TRBJ2-3, with a tentative D call TRBD1 (5 bases). Germline values: CDR1 SNHLY, CDR2 FYNNEI. V was trimmed by 5 bases and J by 3 bases, leaving 12 bases between them. This CDR3 comprises 14 residues. This CDR3 is CASSIQGLTDTQYF. The CDR3 DNA reads as TGTGCCAGCAGTATTCAGGGATTGACAGATACGCAGTATTTT.

The chain employs TRBV6-5 and TRBJ2-1; D is unresolved. The CDR3 loop spans 14 amino acids. Trimming took 5 bases from V and 0 from J, leaving 8 bases between them. The germline V gene encodes CDR1 MNHEY and CDR2 SVGAGI. In nucleotides, the CDR3 is TGTGCCAGCAGTGATCAGAGCTCCTACAATGAGCAGTTCTTC. The encoded protein is CASSDQSSYNEQFF.

The rearrangement joins TRBV12-3 or TRBV12-4 to TRBJ1-5, with D uncertain. This CDR3 is 13 amino acids long. The V gene lost 2 bases and the J gene lost 0 bases, with 2 bases spanning the gap. CDR3 in DNA: TGTGCCAGCAGTTTAAATAGCAATCAGCCCCAGCATTTT. Translation gives CASSLNSNQPQHF.

Sample share makes this clonotype medium-sized (0.01 to 0.1%). The rearrangement uses TRBV6-1 and TRBJ2-3; 9 nucleotides agree with TRBD1. The CDR3 is made up of 15 amino acids. V shed 6 bases and J 2 bases; nucleotides not matched to a gene: 6. Germline V gene sequence: CDR1 MNHNS, CDR2 SASEGT. CDR3 sequence: CASRTGGVPTDTQYF. The CDR3 coding sequence is TGTGCCAGCAGAACAGGGGGCGTTCCCACAGATACGCAGTATTTT.

There are a few counts of this clonotype. The chain has TRBV5-1 and TRBJ1-2, with a possible D match to TRBD1 (5 bases). Germline CDR1 reads SGHRS; CDR2 reads YFSETQ. V shed 4 bases and J shed 3 bases, with 13 bases lying between them. The CDR3 contains 14 residues. The CDR3 sequence is CASSPWQGDYGYTF. The DNA for the CDR3 is TGCGCCAGCAGCCCCTGGCAGGGAGACTATGGCTACACCTTC.

This clonotype ranks as medium-sized. The chain links TRBV6-6 to TRBJ2-7; D may be TRBD2 (5 bases). V lost 8 bases and J lost 3, with 11 bases in between. This CDR3 region has 12 residues. Germline assignment: CDR1 MNHNY and CDR2 SVGAGI (reference sequence). The CDR3 DNA follows: TGTGCCAGCTCCTCCGGACTCTACGAGCAGTACTTC. Translating gives CASSSGLYEQYF.

In its sample, this clonotype ranks as medium-sized. The CDR3 protein is CATSRDPGGSTDTQYF. CDR3 DNA: TGTGCCACCAGCAGAGATCCGGGAGGGAGCACAGATACGCAGTATTTT. The J gene is TRBJ2-3, the V gene TRBV15; 8 bases map to TRBD2. Per the germline V gene, CDR1 is LNHNV and CDR2 is YYDKDF (reference sequence). V was clipped by 0 bases and J by 0 bases; unmatched bases: 2. CDR3 size: 16 residues.

The J gene is TRBJ1-6, the V gene TRBV2; no definite D call. This CDR3 contains 15 residues. The germline V gene has CDR1 SNHLY and CDR2 FYNNEI. Trimming pared 7 bases from V and 6 bases from J, leaving 16 bases between. The CDR3 nucleotides read TGTGCCAGCACGAGCGGCACGGGTTTTAATTCACCCCTCCACTTT. It is translated as CASTSGTGFNSPLHF.

In its sample, this clonotype was seen a few times. The chain joins TRBV4-3 to TRBJ2-1; D gene ambiguous. The V end was cut by 0 bases, the J end by 7 bases, with 10 bases between. CDR3 length equals 14 residues. Germline-derived CDR1 and CDR2 are LGHNA and YSLEER. Here the CDR3 DNA reads TGCGCCAGCAGCCAAGATTTTATGGGGAATGAGCAGTTCTTC. Translated, it gives CASSQDFMGNEQFF.

About this clonotype itself: A much larger clone lies a single base off, so this may be a read error. This chain connects TRBV10-3 to TRBJ2-3; possibly TRBD2 for D (5 bases). Germline V gene sequence: CDR1 ENHRY, CDR2 SYGVKD. This CDR3 has 13 residues. DNA of the CDR3: TGTGACATCAGTGAGGGTAGCCCAGATACGCAGTATTTT. Translating gives CDISEGSPDTQYF.

This clonotype is judged medium-sized. The chain links TRBV5-1 to TRBJ2-2; 11 bases align to TRBD2. The junction had 8 bases not matched to a gene; V was cut back by 4 bases and J by 6 bases. This CDR3 contains 16 residues. CDR1 SGHRS and CDR2 YFSETQ come from the germline V gene. CDR3: CASSLTSGSNSGELFF. The CDR3 bases are TGCGCCAGCAGCCTAACTAGCGGGAGTAATTCCGGGGAGCTGTTTTTT.

Within the sample, this clonotype is medium-sized (0.01 to 0.1%). The CDR3 coding sequence is TGTGCCAGCAGCACTCAACAGGCCACAGATACGCAGTATTTT. This translates into CASSTQQATDTQYF. The chain uses TRBV12-3 or TRBV12-4 and TRBJ2-3, with TRBD1 as a possible D gene (5 bases). The germline V and J ends were trimmed by 6 bases and 2 bases, with 12 bases remaining between them. CDR3 size: 14 residues.

This clonotype counts as medium-sized (0.01 to 0.1%). This chain joins TRBV6-1 and TRBJ2-1; D may be TRBD2 (6 bases). Trimming left V 4 bases short and J 1 base short, with 11 bases between. Per the germline V gene, CDR1 is MNHNS and CDR2 is SASEGT. The CDR3 spans 15 residues. CDR3 coding DNA: TGTGCCAGCAGTGCACGGGACTTGTCCTACAATGAGCAGTTCTTC. It is translated as CASSARDLSYNEQFF.

This clonotype showed up many times. V and J are TRBV12-3 or TRBV12-4 and TRBJ1-2, with D unclear. Trimming pared 8 bases from V and 4 bases from J, leaving 8 bases between. The CDR3 totals 11 residues. CDR3: CASGRIYGYTF. Written as DNA, the CDR3 is TGTGCCAGCGGTCGGATCTATGGCTACACCTTC.

This clonotype showed up many times. The chain couples TRBV7-9 to TRBJ1-1, with 10 bases fitting TRBD1. J was trimmed by 0 bases and V by 5 bases; bases with no gene match: 6. The CDR3 runs to 16 residues. Germline loops: CDR1 SEHNR, CDR2 FQNEAQ (reference sequence). CDR3 sequence (DNA): TGTGCCAGCAGCCGTCCCGGGACAGGGGTGAACACTGAAGCTTTCTTT. This encodes CASSRPGTGVNTEAFF. The entire variable domain, with the rest obtained from reference TRBV7-9 and TRBJ1-1, is as follows: DTGVSQNPRHKITKRGQNVTFRCDPISEHNRLYWYRQTLGQGPEFLTYFQNEAQLEKSRLLSDRFSAERPKGSFSTLEIQRTEQGDSAMYLCASSRPGTGVNTEAFFGQGTRLTVV.

This clonotype occurred a few times. V and J are TRBV20-1 and TRBJ2-7; D perhaps matches TRBD2 (6 bases). In germline, CDR1 is DFQATT, CDR2 SNEGSKA (reference sequence). Trimming left V 4 bases short and J 6 bases short, with 16 bases between. The CDR3 consists of 13 residues. DNA of the CDR3: TGCAGTGCTACCCTCGGGGGAAAGGGCGAGCAGTACTTC. This codes for CSATLGGKGEQYF.

This clonotype was recorded at least ten times. The chain couples TRBV24-1 to TRBJ2-2, with D possibly being TRBD2 (6 bases). Germline assignment: CDR1 KGHDR and CDR2 SFDVKD. CDR3 length equals 14 residues. Trimming left V 4 bases short and J 7 bases short, with 12 bases between. The CDR3 nucleotides read TGTGCCACCAGTGAGTCTAGAGCGGGCGGGGAGCTGTTTTTT. This gives the protein CATSESRAGGELFF.

By its share, this clonotype is large. The rearrangement links TRBV27 to TRBJ2-3; D is perhaps TRBD1 or TRBD2 (5 bases each). There are 15 residues in the CDR3. V was cut by 2 bases and J by 5 bases, with 14 bases left in between. Germline CDR1 is MNHEY and CDR2 is SMNVEV (reference sequence). The CDR3, as DNA: TGTGCCAGCAGTTTAGGACGGGCGAGGGGAGATACGCAGTATTTT. It codes for CASSLGRARGDTQYF.

Within the sample, this clonotype is medium-sized. CDR3 sequence reads: CASSIRSRHLQETQYF. The CDR3 DNA is TGTGCCAGTAGTATAAGATCCCGCCACCTCCAAGAGACCCAGTACTTC. The chain is built from TRBV19 and TRBJ2-5; D gene unclear. Trimming pared 2 bases from V and 1 base from J, leaving 14 bases between. CDR1 LNHDA and CDR2 SQIVND come from the germline V gene (reference sequence). This CDR3 is 16 amino acids long.

The table lists this clonotype with a few counts. CDR3 coding DNA: TGCGCCAGCAGCTGGCAGGGGGGGGAGAATTCACCCCTCCACTTT. Translated: CASSWQGGENSPLHF. The V gene is TRBV5-1, the J gene TRBJ1-6; TRBD1 matches at 7 bases. After removal of 3 bases from V and 7 bases from J, the junction contained 7 bases not matched to a gene. The CDR3 runs 15 residues. Germline-derived CDR1 and CDR2 are SGHRS and YFSETQ.

This clonotype has at least ten counts. Here the CDR3 reads CASSQNRAQETQYF. The DNA of the CDR3 is TGTGCCAGCAGCCAAAACAGGGCTCAAGAGACCCAGTACTTC. The chain has TRBV14 and TRBJ2-5, with TRBD1 as a possible D gene (6 bases). From germline, CDR1 is SGHDN and CDR2 FVKESK. V lost 2 bases and J 2 bases, leaving 9 bases between the germline ends. The CDR3 is made up of 14 amino acids.

Relative to its sample, this clonotype is large. The rearrangement joins TRBV27 to TRBJ2-2; 8 bases are shared with TRBD1. Germline V gives CDR1 MNHEY, CDR2 SMNVEV (reference sequence). The CDR3 covers 16 residues. V shed 4 bases and J 4 bases; nucleotides not matched to a gene: 8. CDR3 protein: CASSSQGARGTGELFF. The CDR3 region has the DNA TGTGCCAGCAGTTCCCAGGGGGCTCGTGGCACCGGGGAGCTGTTTTTT.

This clonotype is labeled medium-sized. The chain employs TRBV5-6 and TRBJ2-7; D gene ambiguous. This CDR3 spans 14 amino acids. Deletions cut 7 bases from V and 0 bases from J, with 14 bases between. Germline V gene lookup returns CDR1 SGHDT and CDR2 YYEEEE. The CDR3 loop reads CASGHISSSYEQYF. Written as DNA, the CDR3 is TGTGCCAGCGGTCACATCTCAAGCTCCTACGAGCAGTACTTC.

This clonotype was picked up a small number of times. V is TRBV2 and J is TRBJ2-2; D is perhaps TRBD1 (6 bases). CDR1 is SNHLY and CDR2 is FYNNEI in the germline V gene. The V gene lost 1 base and the J gene lost 3 bases, with 9 bases spanning the gap. The CDR3 runs to 15 residues. The DNA of the CDR3 is TGTGCCAGCAGTGAAGGGCAGGGGTACACCGGGGAGCTGTTTTTT. Translation: CASSEGQGYTGELFF.

This clonotype rates as medium-sized. This chain links TRBV29-1 with TRBJ1-1, with D possibly being TRBD1 (5 bases). CDR3 size: 18 residues. V was cut by 3 bases and J by 3 bases, with 26 bases left in between. Germline V CDR1 and CDR2: SQVTM, ANQGSEA. CDR3 in DNA: TGCAGCGTTGATAAGGCGCAGGGAACGAGGAAAGGGGACACTGAAGCTTTCTTT. This translates into CSVDKAQGTRKGDTEAFF.

This clonotype is categorized as hyperexpanded. This chain links TRBV19 with TRBJ2-3, with TRBD1 matching over 7 bases. With V trimmed by 0 bases and J by 0 bases, 3 bases remained unmatched. The CDR3 runs 16 residues. Germline lookup yields CDR1 LNHDA and CDR2 SQIVND (reference sequence). The CDR3 reads CASSIEGQLSTDTQYF. The DNA of the CDR3 is TGTGCCAGTAGTATAGAGGGACAGCTTAGCACAGATACGCAGTATTTT.

This clonotype was found a few times. The J gene is TRBJ2-1, the V gene TRBV20-1; D possibly corresponds to TRBD2 (5 bases). Germline V lookup: CDR1 DFQATT, CDR2 SNEGSKA (reference sequence). The CDR3 is 12 residues long. The CDR3: CSVRGLAGEQFF. The CDR3 nucleotides are TGCAGCGTGCGAGGGCTAGCAGGTGAGCAGTTCTTC.

The gene calls are TRBV20-1 and TRBJ2-5; 8 nucleotides match TRBD1. This CDR3 has 14 residues. The germline gives CDR1 DFQATT, CDR2 SNEGSKA (reference sequence). The V and J ends lost 6 bases and 5 bases, in that order; junction bases with no gene match: 11. CDR3 nucleotide sequence: TGCAGTGCGGAACGACAGGGGTTGAGGGAGACCCAGTACTTC. Its protein is CSAERQGLRETQYF.